This passage covers 18 T cell receptor beta chains from one sample sequenced in a study of T cell responses to AZD1222 COVID-19 vaccine. The method was immunoSEQ multiplex PCR; TCRdb's version includes in-frame clones alone and lacks a portion of them. The data contain about 130,000 clones, over 90% of them seen just once; the ten biggest clones take up approximately 0.85%. The sample in question was peripheral blood, obtained on day 0 of AZD1222 vaccination. These receptors all come from an adult in good health.

V usage is TRBV3-1 (or the pseudogene TRBV3-2) and J usage is TRBJ2-4, with no clear D. Germline values: CDR1 LGHDT, CDR2 YNNKEL (reference sequence). Trimming left V 3 bases short and J 2 bases short, with 5 bases between. The CDR3 consists of 13 residues. The chain's CDR3 is CASSQGSKNIQYF. The CDR3 nucleotides read TGTGCCAGCAGCCAGGGCTCCAAAAACATTCAGTACTTC.

The chain couples TRBV13 to TRBJ2-7; D may be TRBD2 (6 bases). Germline CDR1 PRHDT, CDR2 FYEKMQ (reference sequence). V gave up 5 bases and J gave up 3 bases, with 14 bases separating them. The CDR3 runs 14 residues. The CDR3 DNA sequence: TGTGCCAGCAGCCTCCGGGCGGGGAGCTACGAGCAGTACTTC. The encoded protein is CASSLRAGSYEQYF.

The chain combines TRBV7-2 with TRBJ2-7; 8 bases align to TRBD2. The CDR3 is made up of 15 amino acids. V trimming: 1 base; J trimming: 1 base; junction bases outside the gene matches: 3. Germline V gene sequence: CDR1 SGHTA, CDR2 FQGNSA. CDR3 residues: CASSLDGTRSYEQYF. The CDR3 DNA sequence: TGTGCCAGCAGCTTAGATGGGACTAGGTCCTACGAGCAGTACTTC.

The chain recombines TRBV6-2 or TRBV6-3 with TRBJ2-7; a possible D gene is TRBD2 (5 bases). The CDR3 contains 13 residues. Germline V gene sequence: CDR1 MNHEY, CDR2 SVGEGT. Trimming removed 3 bases at V and 5 bases at J, with 11 bases between. In DNA, the CDR3 is TGTGCCAGCAGTTATGTGCGGGTCCACGAGCAGTACTTC. This translates into CASSYVRVHEQYF.

This chain connects TRBV5-5 to TRBJ1-2; D is unresolved. CDR3 length equals 14 residues. Per the germline V gene, CDR1 is SGHKS and CDR2 is YYEKEE (reference sequence). V lost 2 bases and J lost 8, with 16 bases in between. In nucleotides, the CDR3 is TGTGCCAGCAGCTTTGCTCCCCAACCGAAAGGCTACACCTTC. This translates into CASSFAPQPKGYTF.

In DNA form, the CDR3 reads TGTGCCAGCAGCTACGGGTCTAGCGGGTTTGGCACAGATACGCAGTATTTT. Encoded protein: CASSYGSSGFGTDTQYF. V and J are TRBV11-3 and TRBJ2-3, with TRBD2 identical over 8 bases. CDR1 is SGHNT and CDR2 is YENEEA in the germline V gene. The length of the CDR3 is 17 residues. V gave up 4 bases and J gave up 1 base; unmatched junction bases: 10.

The CDR3: CAWSVLGGKLFF. The CDR3 DNA follows: TGTGCCTGGAGTGTCCTGGGGGGGAAGCTGTTTTTT. The chain links TRBV30 to TRBJ2-2; 7 bases are shared with TRBD2. Germline values: CDR1 GTSNPN, CDR2 SVGIG (reference sequence). The CDR3 extends over 12 amino acids. After removal of 0 bases from V and 12 bases from J, the junction contained 4 bases not matched to a gene.

The chain combines TRBV27 with TRBJ1-1, with D tentatively TRBD1 (6 bases). The CDR3 totals 16 residues. V was pared by 8 bases and J by 1 base, with 20 bases between. The germline CDR1 and CDR2 sequences are MNHEY and SMNVEV (reference sequence). The DNA of the CDR3 is TGTGCCAGCGGCCTTTGGGCAGGGGTGTCGAACACTGAAGCTTTCTTT. The encoded protein is CASGLWAGVSNTEAFF.

The chain combines TRBV29-1 with TRBJ1-1; D might be TRBD1 (5 bases). Germline V lookup: CDR1 SQVTM, CDR2 ANQGSEA. CDR3 length: 13 amino acids. With 3 bases removed from V and 4 bases from J, the gap between germline ends came to 12 bases. The chain's CDR3 is CSVEDTRGTEAFF. In DNA form, the CDR3 reads TGCAGCGTTGAGGACACCCGAGGCACTGAAGCTTTCTTT. The variable domain in full, completed from reference TRBV29-1 and TRBJ1-1, reads SAVISQKPSRDICQRGTSLTIQCQVDSQVTMMFWYRQQPGQSLTLIATANQGSEATYESGFVIDKFPISRPNLTFSTLTVSNMSPEDSSIYLCSVEDTRGTEAFFGQGTRLTVV.

V is TRBV5-8 and J is TRBJ1-3, with D possibly matching TRBD1 (6 bases). Germline-derived CDR1 and CDR2 are SGHTS and YDEGEE. The CDR3 runs 18 residues. Trimming left V 1 base short and J 0 bases short, with 17 bases between. The CDR3 reads CASSLPGGDSTSGNTIYF. Here the CDR3 DNA reads TGTGCCAGCAGCTTGCCGGGGGGCGACAGTACCTCTGGAAACACCATATATTTT. Supplemented by reference TRBV5-8 and TRBJ1-3, the full variable domain reads EAGVTQSPTHLIKTRGQQATLRCSPISGHTSVYWYQQALGLGLQFLLWYDEGEERNRGNFPPRFSGRQFPNYSSELNVNALELEDSALYLCASSLPGGDSTSGNTIYFGEGSWLTVV.

The rearrangement links TRBV9 to TRBJ2-1; D is possibly TRBD2 (6 bases). The CDR3 extends over 15 amino acids. V shed 7 bases and J shed 5 bases, with 19 bases lying between them. The germline V gene encodes CDR1 SGDLS and CDR2 YYNGEE. The CDR3 region is CASGPPSGSNNEQFF. In nucleotides, the CDR3 is TGTGCCAGCGGGCCCCCAAGCGGGTCTAACAATGAGCAGTTCTTC.

The chain is built from TRBV27 and TRBJ1-2, with TRBD1 matching over 8 bases. The CDR3 spans 15 residues. Germline V lookup: CDR1 MNHEY, CDR2 SMNVEV (reference sequence). The J segment lost 4 bases and the V segment lost 5 bases, leaving 9 bases of the junction unmatched. The CDR3 nucleotides are TGTGCCAGCAGTCCTCATAGGACAGGGCCCTATGGCTACACCTTC. It encodes CASSPHRTGPYGYTF.

The J gene is TRBJ1-2, the V gene TRBV12-3 or TRBV12-4; D is undetermined. The CDR3 totals 12 residues. Between the trimmed V and J ends, which lost 3 bases and 4 bases, there was a span of 6 bases. Here the CDR3 reads CASSFLGYGYTF. CDR3 DNA: TGTGCCAGCAGTTTTCTGGGCTATGGCTACACCTTC.

V and J are TRBV23-1 and TRBJ1-2, with D perhaps TRBD1 (6 bases). TRBV23-1 is annotated as an ORF whose role is uncertain. This CDR3 is built from 11 residues. V lost 7 bases to trimming and J lost 3 bases, with 6 bases between them. The CDR3 region has the DNA TGCGCCAGCAAGGGGGACTATGGCTACACCTTC. This gives the protein CASKGDYGYTF.

CDR3 sequence: CASSLSLPYEQYF. CDR3 coding DNA: TGTGCCAGCAGCTTGAGCCTTCCCTACGAGCAGTACTTC. The V call is TRBV5-5, the J call TRBJ2-7; D ambiguous. V was shortened by 1 base and J by 2 bases, with 7 bases between the two germline ends. The germline gives CDR1 SGHKS, CDR2 YYEKEE (reference sequence). The CDR3 length is 13 residues.

This clone was recorded only once. The chain links TRBV20-1 to TRBJ2-7; a possible D gene is TRBD1 (6 bases). CDR3 length: 11 residues. In germline, CDR1 is DFQATT, CDR2 SNEGSKA (reference sequence). CDR3 nucleotide sequence: TGCAGCCGACAGGACTCCTACGAGCAGTACTTC. Amino acids: CSRQDSYEQYF.

The CDR3 DNA is TGCGCCAGCAGCTCCCAGGGGGATACGCAGTATTTT. Protein product: CASSSQGDTQYF. V and J are TRBV5-1 and TRBJ2-3; D perhaps matches TRBD1 (6 bases). Germline CDR1 and CDR2: SGHRS and YFSETQ. Trimming removed 3 bases from V and 6 bases from J, with 8 bases in between. The CDR3 covers 12 residues.

This chain links TRBV5-1 with TRBJ1-2, with 10 bases identical to TRBD1. Germline V lookup: CDR1 SGHRS, CDR2 YFSETQ. V was clipped by 3 bases and J by 7 bases; unmatched bases: 12. The CDR3 spans 16 residues. DNA for the CDR3: TGCGCCAGCAGCTGGTCGACAGGGGGCGCGGTCGGTGGCTACACCTTC. Residues: CASSWSTGGAVGGYTF.